The entry below gives a single T cell receptor beta chain sequence along with its context. Its antigen is still unknown. Within one base of it there is no much larger clone, and no base qualities were kept. The CDR3 measures 17 amino acids from cysteine to phenylalanine. The entry retains the CDR3 DNA only, 51 bases that are in frame from base 1. V is shortened by 5 bases, J by 8 bases, and the region joining them spans 25 bases. Looking up the germline V gene yields CDR1 SGHNT and CDR2 YENEEA. This entry is derived from a study of cytomegalovirus exposure and HLA in healthy donors (TCRdb year 2017). Broadly, across the study: According to an earlier analysis of a few hundred of the donors, 200 million or so T cells yielded roughly 110 million unique TCR beta sequences and approximately 300 Gb of sequence data. Typing coverage varied by locus: roughly 620-640 donors for A, B, C, DRB1 and DQB1; more than 500 for DQA1; 606 for DPA1; around 450 for DPB1. Across 300 to 400 genotyped donors of the cohort, an average of roughly 200,000 unique TCR beta nucleotide sequences per donor were sequenced, and 15% to 20% of those sequences were non-productive. Alongside the repertoire data, information on donor age, sex, ethnicity and CMV serostatus was compiled. HLA typing covered class I and class II loci at four-digit resolution. The later analysis used no new phenotypic data to find candidate immune exposures, relying instead on TCR beta sequences and their occurrence across donors. Besides the first cohort of 550 to 750 subjects, a separate validation cohort made up of over 100 different subjects was used. To study patterns of TCR occurrence, a later analysis re-analyzed previously published TCR beta repertoires from just over 650 donors and added high-resolution HLA genotyping. The T cell repertoires of some 700 subjects were profiled by immunosequencing and related to cytomegalovirus serostatus. Every discovery cohort repertoire had been produced on one sequencing platform. Of the roughly 390 genotyped donors, about 84% fell in the genetic ancestry cluster associated with self-reported Caucasian donors. Roughly 300 gigabases of sequencing data and 70 million to 100 million unique TCR sequences were included in an early release covering several hundred HLA-typed donors. The study aimed to test whether cataloging public T cell receptors could reveal signatures of past pathogen exposure. Because of strong linkage in the cohort, roughly five DR-DQ haplotypes were treated as single units for association and clustering. To predict cytomegalovirus infection status, the study combined high-throughput TCR immunosequencing, statistical association of individual TCRs with disease status, and machine learning. In an earlier analysis of a few hundred of the donors, high-throughput TCR beta sequencing was used to judge whether each TCR beta V gene segment behaved as functional or pseudogenic. Genome-wide SNP genotypes for about 55% of the roughly 670 donors were used in a later genetic analysis, which treated that subset as a discovery cohort. The investigation overall reported the following: Because the 87-base-pair reads could not distinguish some IMGT-functional V segments, including TRBV6-2 and TRBV6-3, those segments were excluded. The cohort was sequenced for TCR beta chains only, and without alpha or paired-chain data the features that could be detected were limited. Broadly in line with IMGT annotations, most TCR beta V segments showed up in productive rearrangements about 90% or about 30% of the time in an earlier analysis of around 550 of the donors. V-gene and J-gene trimming of TCR beta chains was associated with a missense DCLRE1C variant in a later genetic analysis, and the association was replicated in an independent cohort. It was suggested by the authors that the approach could potentially be generalized to other disease states and immunological phenotypes. For the cohort, immune exposure information was limited to CMV serostatus. The classifier was reported to diagnose cytomegalovirus status with high specificity and sensitivity in both the original and validation cohorts. The study gave a list of about 160 TCR beta chains associated with cytomegalovirus. In a later analysis, HLA-associated TCR beta chains were found to be more clonally expanded and to have lower generation probabilities than equally common non-associated chains. The earlier analysis of 450 to 700 of the donors excluded some 15 rarely observed V segments, including chromosome 9 orphons, because counts were too low. A later analysis reported that several top co-occurrence clusters appeared linked to parvovirus B19, influenza, CMV and Epstein-Barr virus. A further reported finding was that TCR beta sequences accurately predicted the HLA-A and HLA-B alleles for most subjects in the first cohort. A later analysis found that TCR association rates varied across HLA loci, with DRB1 alleles showing the most associated TCRs and HLA-C alleles the fewest. When HLA alleles, especially DR and DQ, strongly co-occurred, attributing TCR associations to individual alleles was difficult. Across donors, most TCR sequences were observed very rarely, whereas some public TCRs were present in many individuals. A cluster of highly shared sequence variants was judged likely to be a technical artifact of the sequencing pipeline. In vitro tests confirmed that a few of the cytomegalovirus-associated TCR beta chains recognize cytomegalovirus antigens. A later analysis found that most CMV-associated TCR beta chains appeared HLA-restricted, with HLA associations seemingly driven largely by CMV exposure. In a later analysis, about 17,000 TCR beta sequences were associated with specific HLA alleles at a false discovery rate of 0.05. The presence/absence analyses assumed that sequencing depth was roughly uniform across donors, and that assumption may not be true. Correlated functional status among segregating V segments might be attributable to linkage disequilibrium, but an unknown experimental factor could not be ruled out. Because HLA typing was missing for some donors at each locus, association tests included only the typed subset. In a later genetic analysis, fewer N-insertions in productive TCRs were reported among donors in an Asian-associated ancestry cluster than the roughly 670-donor mean.

Libraries were built with the immunoSEQ multiplex PCR assay. For the multiplex PCR, a mixture combining 60 forward primers for TCR Vbeta segments and 13 reverse primers for TCR Jbeta segments was used. Amplification of the CDR3 region of rearranged TCR beta genes was performed with a multiplex PCR assay on genomic DNA. The Illumina HiSeq System was used to sequence the amplified TCR beta libraries as 87-base-pair reads. The paper's data handling went like this. A later analysis tallied around 82 million unique TCR beta chains across the 600 to 700 repertoires, and about 10 million of those chains were shared by two or more donors. Raw reads were error-corrected and collapsed into unique sequences with a nearest-neighbor algorithm that merged closely related sequences to remove PCR and sequencing errors. Alignment of CDR3 sequences to IMGT reference sequences was used to assign V, D and J gene segments. Each retained sequence needed at least a six-nucleotide match to both a V gene segment and a J gene segment. Rearrangements were called productive when the CDR3 lacked stop codons and stayed in frame with V and J; all others were non-productive. CDR3 was defined according to IMGT convention as the region running from the second conserved V-encoded cysteine to the conserved J-encoded phenylalanine. The earlier analysis of about 610 of the donors excluded any sequence lacking an unambiguous match to a single V gene segment. An earlier analysis of 587 of the donors classified V segments as functional when productive rearrangements were above 56.7% and as segregating when the standard deviation between donors was above 5%. A statistical classification framework was built for diagnosing cytomegalovirus status from the catalog of TCR beta chain sequences. In a later analysis, V and J genes were assigned by comparing TCR nucleotide sequences against IMGT/GENE-DB human TR gene sequences. The TCRdist pipeline was used in a later analysis to assign CDR3 sequences and most-parsimonious VDJ recombination scenarios. In a later analysis, each TCR beta chain was defined by its CDR3 amino acid sequence together with its V-gene family, and reads without a unique V-gene family were excluded. To address suspected cross-contamination and a sequencing artifact, a later analysis removed roughly 640 highly shared, low-generation-probability nucleotide sequences. For each public chain, a later analysis derived a clonal expansion index from normalized ranks of inferred template counts within each repertoire. In a later analysis, generation probabilities were computed using a VDJ recombination model fitted to out-of-frame rearrangements, and the results were checked against IGoR. A later analysis scored TCR-TCR, TCR-HLA and TCR-CMV co-occurrence with hypergeometric tests, applying a repertoire-size bias correction to TCR pairs. To estimate false discovery rates, a later analysis permuted the HLA or CMV assignments 20 times. In a later analysis, co-occurring TCRs were grouped using DBSCAN, with TCRdist sequence similarity added in when clustering inside HLA-allele-positive subsets. Co-occurrence clustering excluded repertoires with fewer than 30,000 or more than 120,000 public chains, plus five with anomalous nucleotide sharing. The immuneACCESS repertoire file appears here via TCRdb, limited to in-frame rearrangements. These files lack a portion of the clones; in checked studies, under half of the deficit traces to unresolved V genes, and the cause of the others is not known. V and J calls and clone size are given by that table; D and trimming were obtained from the DNA. The sample has around 150,000 clones on record, 75% to 90% of them singletons. About 4.7% of the sample belongs to the ten largest clones.

The cohort consisted of approximately 670 healthy bone marrow donors. At the time of sampling, all cohort members were nominally healthy, though unrecorded immune exposures were likely present. The donor tested CMV seronegative, placing the donor among the 300 to 450 seronegative members of the cohort. Each donor provided a peripheral blood sample, and peripheral blood mononuclear cells were used for TCR beta sequencing. Genomic DNA extraction from the blood cell samples was performed with the Qiagen DNeasy Blood Extraction Kit. The sample taken for sequencing was PBMCs. The receptor's source is a man aged 30 to 39 in good health and CMV-seronegative. Recombination linked TRBV11-3 to TRBJ2-1; TRBD2 is possibly the D segment (6 matching bases). The DNA sequence follows: TGTGCCAGCAGCCCGAACGGGGGTGGGACGGAGAGGGATGAGCAGTTCTTC. It encodes CASSPNGGGTERDEQFF.